This T cell receptor (beta chain) comes out of a study of blood T cell repertoires in COVID-19. Study details: COVID-19 samples collected from the United States, Italy and Spain covered acute and convalescent phases.

The germline V and J ends were trimmed by 1 base and 0 bases, with 9 bases remaining between them. The CDR3 is 15 amino acids. Germline V gene sequence: CDR1 SNHLY, CDR2 FYNNEI. Authors' processing steps: Reference gene primer amplification yielded estimated nucleated cell counts. The repertoire was sequenced with immunoSEQ multiplex PCR; TCRdb's copy has only in-frame clones and lacks some. That table gives V, J and clone size, and the DNA gave D and trimming. The table lists 65,000 to 70,000 clones, approximately 93% of them singletons. V is TRBV2 and J is TRBJ1-2, with D hard to call. The sample comprised peripheral blood. The receptor comes from a man between 65 and 79 years old with active COVID-19. CDR3 DNA sequence: TGTGCCAGCAGTGAAGAACAGCCGACTAACTATGGCTACACCTTC. Its protein is CASSEEQPTNYGYTF.